This note documents a single T cell receptor beta chain sequence. Its matching antigen is unknown. The data originate from a study of CD8+ T cells in alopecia areata. Sequencing relied on a cDNA template that was reverse transcribed from extracted RNA. Produced via immunoSEQ multiplex PCR; TCRdb's table is partial and in-frame only. The sample has about 64,000 clones, roughly 47% seen once; the top ten hold roughly half. General study results and limits: Lesional scalp, especially alopecia totalis/universalis, showed higher clonality than normal scalp.

The CDR3 runs 15 residues. J gave up 5 bases and V 1 base, and 8 bases lay outside the gene matches. Germline V CDR1 and CDR2: MGHRA, YSYEKL. V usage is TRBV4-1 and J usage is TRBJ2-7, with 7 positions matching TRBD1. The clonotype comes from a human donor with alopecia areata. The sample comprised NKG2D-low CD8+ T cells sorted from blood. CDR3 loop: CASSQVQGEVHEQYF. CDR3 nucleotides: TGCGCCAGCAGCCAAGTCCAGGGGGAAGTCCACGAGCAGTACTTC.